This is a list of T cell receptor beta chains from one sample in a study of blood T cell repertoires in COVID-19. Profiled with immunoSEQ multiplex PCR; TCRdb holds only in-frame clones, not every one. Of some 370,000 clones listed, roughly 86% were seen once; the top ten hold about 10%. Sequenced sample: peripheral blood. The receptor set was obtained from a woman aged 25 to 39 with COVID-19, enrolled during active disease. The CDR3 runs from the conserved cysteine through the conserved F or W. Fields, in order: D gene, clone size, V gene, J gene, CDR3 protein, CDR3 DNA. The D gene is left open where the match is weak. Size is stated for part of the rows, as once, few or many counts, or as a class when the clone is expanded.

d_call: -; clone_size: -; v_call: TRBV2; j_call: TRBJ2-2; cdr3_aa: CASSEQGPGELFF; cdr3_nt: TGTGCCAGCAGTGAACAGGGGCCCGGGGAGCTGTTTTTT
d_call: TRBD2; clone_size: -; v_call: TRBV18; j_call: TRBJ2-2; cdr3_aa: CASSPPLAGNTGELFF; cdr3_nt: TGTGCCAGCTCACCACCCCTAGCGGGAAACACCGGGGAGCTGTTTTTT
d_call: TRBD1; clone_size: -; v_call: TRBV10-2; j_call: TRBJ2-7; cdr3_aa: CASTFDRGFDEQYF; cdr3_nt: TGCGCCAGCACCTTCGACAGGGGTTTTGACGAGCAGTACTTC
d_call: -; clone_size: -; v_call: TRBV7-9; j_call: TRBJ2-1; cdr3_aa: CASSLSGGYDNEQFF; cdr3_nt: TGTGCCAGCAGCTTATCGGGGGGCTACGACAATGAGCAGTTCTTC
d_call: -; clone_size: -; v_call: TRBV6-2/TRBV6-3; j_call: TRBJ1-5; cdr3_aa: CASSWGYNQPQHF; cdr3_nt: TGTGCCAGCAGTTGGGGCTACAATCAGCCCCAGCATTTT
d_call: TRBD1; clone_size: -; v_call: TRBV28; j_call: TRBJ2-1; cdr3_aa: CASINGQGNEQFF; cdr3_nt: TGTGCCAGCATCAATGGACAGGGAAATGAGCAGTTCTTC
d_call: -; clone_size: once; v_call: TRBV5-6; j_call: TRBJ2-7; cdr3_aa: CASSFRQPPEQYF; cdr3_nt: TGTGCCAGCAGCTTCAGACAGCCCCCCGAGCAGTACTTC
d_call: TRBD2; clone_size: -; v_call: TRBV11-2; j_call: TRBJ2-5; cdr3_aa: CASSLAPAGAQETQYF; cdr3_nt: TGTGCCAGCAGCTTAGCCCCAGCGGGGGCTCAAGAGACCCAGTACTTC
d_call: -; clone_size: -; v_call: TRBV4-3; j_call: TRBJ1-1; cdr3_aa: CASSQEVGGTEAFF; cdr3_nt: TGCGCCAGCAGCCAGGAGGTGGGGGGCACTGAAGCTTTCTTT
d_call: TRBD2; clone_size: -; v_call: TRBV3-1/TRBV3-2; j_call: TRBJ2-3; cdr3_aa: CASTSDSPLAGGSTDTQYF; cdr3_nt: TGTGCCAGCACCTCGGACAGCCCACTAGCGGGAGGGAGCACAGATACGCAGTATTTT
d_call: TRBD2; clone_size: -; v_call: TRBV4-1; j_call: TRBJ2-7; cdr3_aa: CASSRDLSDSGRLGVWEQYF; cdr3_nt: TGCGCCAGCAGCCGCGACTTAAGCGATAGCGGGAGGTTGGGGGTTTGGGAGCAGTACTTC
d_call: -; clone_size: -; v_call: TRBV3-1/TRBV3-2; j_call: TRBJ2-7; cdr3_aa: CASSQGGTSLSYEQYF; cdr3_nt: TGTGCCAGCAGCCAAGGGGGGACTTCCCTCTCCTACGAGCAGTACTTC
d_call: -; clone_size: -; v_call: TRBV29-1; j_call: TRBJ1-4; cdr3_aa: CSVGKVGGLNEKLFF; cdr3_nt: TGCAGCGTTGGAAAGGTTGGAGGGCTTAATGAAAAACTGTTTTTT
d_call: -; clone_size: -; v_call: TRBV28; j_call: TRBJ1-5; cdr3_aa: CASSFGQPQHF; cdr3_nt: TGTGCCAGCAGTTTCGGTCAGCCCCAGCATTTT
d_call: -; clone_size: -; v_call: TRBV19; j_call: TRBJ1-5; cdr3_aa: CARGLLNQPQHF; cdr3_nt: TGTGCCAGAGGACTGTTAAATCAGCCCCAGCATTTT
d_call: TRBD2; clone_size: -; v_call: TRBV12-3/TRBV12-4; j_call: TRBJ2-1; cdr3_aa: CASSSREDGEQFF; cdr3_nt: TGTGCCAGCAGTTCTCGGGAGGACGGTGAGCAGTTCTTC
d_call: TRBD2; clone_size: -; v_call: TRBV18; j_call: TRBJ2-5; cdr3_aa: CASSRGGQETQYF; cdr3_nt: TGTGCCAGCTCACGGGGAGGGCAGGAGACCCAGTACTTC
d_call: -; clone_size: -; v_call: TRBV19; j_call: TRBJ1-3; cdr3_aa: CASSIQDSGNTIYF; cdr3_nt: TGTGCCAGTAGTATACAGGACTCTGGAAACACCATATATTTT
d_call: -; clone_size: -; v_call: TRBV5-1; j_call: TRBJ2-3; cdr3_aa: CASSLGQTHGTDTQYF; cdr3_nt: TGCGCCAGCAGCTTAGGACAGACCCACGGGACAGATACGCAGTATTTT
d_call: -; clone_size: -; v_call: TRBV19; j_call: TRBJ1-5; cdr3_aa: CASTSDRAGKQPQHF; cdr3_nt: TGTGCCAGTACCTCAGACCGGGCAGGGAAGCAGCCCCAGCATTTT
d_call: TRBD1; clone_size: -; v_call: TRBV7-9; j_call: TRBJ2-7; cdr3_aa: CASSFPRGGDRGTNEQYF; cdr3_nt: TGTGCCAGCAGCTTTCCCCGGGGAGGGGACAGGGGGACCAACGAGCAGTACTTC
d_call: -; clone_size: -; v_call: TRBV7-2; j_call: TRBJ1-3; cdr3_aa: CASSTGHLGNTIYF; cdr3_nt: TGTGCCAGCAGCACGGGACACCTCGGAAACACCATATATTTT
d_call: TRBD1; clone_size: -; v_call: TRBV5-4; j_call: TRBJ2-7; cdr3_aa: CASSRAGGSYEQYF; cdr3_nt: TGTGCCAGCAGCCGGGCAGGGGGCTCCTACGAGCAGTACTTC
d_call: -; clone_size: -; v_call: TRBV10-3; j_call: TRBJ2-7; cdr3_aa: CAISESRDGPYEQYF; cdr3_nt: TGTGCCATCAGTGAGTCGCGCGATGGGCCCTACGAGCAGTACTTC
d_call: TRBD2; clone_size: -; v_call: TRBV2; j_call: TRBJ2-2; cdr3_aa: CALVRPSGRFGELFF; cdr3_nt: TGTGCCTTAGTCCGGCCTAGCGGGAGGTTCGGGGAGCTGTTTTTT
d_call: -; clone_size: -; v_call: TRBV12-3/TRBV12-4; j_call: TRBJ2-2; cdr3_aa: CASSTTGTGELFF; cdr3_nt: TGTGCCAGCAGTACGACGGGAACCGGGGAGCTGTTTTTT
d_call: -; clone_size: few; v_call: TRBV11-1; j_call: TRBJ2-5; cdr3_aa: CASASGIGTQETQYF; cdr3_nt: TGTGCCAGCGCTAGCGGAATCGGGACACAAGAGACCCAGTACTTC
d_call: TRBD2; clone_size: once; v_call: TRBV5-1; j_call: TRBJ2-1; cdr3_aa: CASSPDRLAGASGNEQFF; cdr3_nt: TGCGCCAGCAGCCCCGATCGACTAGCGGGAGCATCTGGGAATGAGCAGTTCTTC
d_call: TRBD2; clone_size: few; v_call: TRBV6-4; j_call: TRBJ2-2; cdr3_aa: CASSPGLDRTGELFF; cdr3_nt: TGTGCCAGCAGTCCGGGACTAGATCGGACCGGGGAGCTGTTTTTT
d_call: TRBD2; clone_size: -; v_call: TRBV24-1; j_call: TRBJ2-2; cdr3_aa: CATSGQGGRSSGELFF; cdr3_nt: TGTGCCACCAGTGGCCAGGGCGGGAGGAGCTCCGGGGAGCTGTTTTTT
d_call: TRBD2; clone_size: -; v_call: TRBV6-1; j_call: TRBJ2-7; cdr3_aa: CASSEATGGGFYEQYF; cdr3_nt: TGTGCCAGCAGTGAAGCTACGGGGGGAGGCTTTTACGAGCAGTACTTC
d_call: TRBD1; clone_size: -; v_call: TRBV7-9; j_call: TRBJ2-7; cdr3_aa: CASSHRDRGHEQYF; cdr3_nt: TGTGCCAGCAGCCACCGGGACAGGGGGCACGAGCAGTACTTC
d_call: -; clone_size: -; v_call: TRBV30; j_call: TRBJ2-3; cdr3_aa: CAWSLGTLGRGDTQYF; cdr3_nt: TGTGCCTGGAGCTTAGGGACTCTGGGACGGGGAGATACGCAGTATTTT
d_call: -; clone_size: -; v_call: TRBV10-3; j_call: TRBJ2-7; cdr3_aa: CAISAGSYEQYF; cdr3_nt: TGTGCCATCAGTGCGGGTTCCTACGAGCAGTACTTC
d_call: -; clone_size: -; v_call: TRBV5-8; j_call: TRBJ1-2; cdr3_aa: CASSLIQAGYGYTF; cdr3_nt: TGTGCCAGCAGCTTAATTCAGGCGGGCTATGGCTACACCTTC
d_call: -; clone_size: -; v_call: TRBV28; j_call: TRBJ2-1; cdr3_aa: CASSSLWRGLGNEQFF; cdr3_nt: TGTGCCAGCAGTTCTCTCTGGAGGGGCCTAGGCAATGAGCAGTTCTTC
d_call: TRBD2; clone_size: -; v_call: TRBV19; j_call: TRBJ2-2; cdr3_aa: CASSSHLAGGYTGELFF; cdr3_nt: TGTGCCAGTAGTTCTCACCTAGCGGGAGGGTACACCGGGGAGCTGTTTTTT
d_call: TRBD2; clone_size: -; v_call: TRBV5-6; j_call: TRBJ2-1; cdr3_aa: CASSLREGHPYNEQFF; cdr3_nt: TGTGCCAGCAGCCTACGGGAGGGCCATCCCTACAATGAGCAGTTCTTC
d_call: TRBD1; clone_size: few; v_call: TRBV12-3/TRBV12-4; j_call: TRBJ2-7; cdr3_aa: CASRPRQGEQYF; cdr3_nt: TGTGCCAGCAGACCCCGACAGGGGGAGCAGTACTTC
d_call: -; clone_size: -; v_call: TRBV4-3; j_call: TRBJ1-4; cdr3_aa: CASSQARLGEKLFF; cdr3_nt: TGCGCCAGCAGCCAAGCCCGACTAGGCGAAAAACTGTTTTTT
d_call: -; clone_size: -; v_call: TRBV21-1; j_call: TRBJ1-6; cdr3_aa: CASSKVKGANSPLHF; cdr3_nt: TGTGCCAGCAGCAAAGTGAAGGGGGCTAATTCACCCCTCCACTTT
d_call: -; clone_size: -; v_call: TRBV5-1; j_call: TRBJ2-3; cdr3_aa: CASSLTGFRDTQYF; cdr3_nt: TGCGCCAGCAGCTTGACAGGGTTCCGGGATACGCAGTATTTT
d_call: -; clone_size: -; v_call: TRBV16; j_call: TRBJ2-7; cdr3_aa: CASSQGSGTLSSYEQYF; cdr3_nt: TGTGCCAGCAGCCAAGGATCCGGGACACTAAGCTCCTACGAGCAGTACTTC
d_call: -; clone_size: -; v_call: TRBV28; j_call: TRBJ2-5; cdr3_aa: CASSTGQVAPGETQYF; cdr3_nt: TGTGCCAGCAGTACGGGACAAGTCGCCCCCGGGGAGACCCAGTACTTC
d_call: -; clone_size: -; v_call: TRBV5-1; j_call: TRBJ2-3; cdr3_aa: CASSSGVGLTDTQYF; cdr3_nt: TGCGCCAGCAGCTCGGGGGTAGGGCTCACAGATACGCAGTATTTT
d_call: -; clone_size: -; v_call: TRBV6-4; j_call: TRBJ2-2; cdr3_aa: CASSDLNSAGELFF; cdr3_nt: TGTGCCAGCAGTGACCTAAATAGTGCCGGGGAGCTGTTTTTT
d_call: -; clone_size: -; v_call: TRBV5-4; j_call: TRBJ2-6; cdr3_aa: CASSTRGAGANVLTF; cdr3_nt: TGTGCCAGCAGCACCAGGGGGGCTGGGGCCAACGTCCTGACTTTC
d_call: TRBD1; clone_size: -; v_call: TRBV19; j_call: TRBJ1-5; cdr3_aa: CASSTRQGWGNQPQHF; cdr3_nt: TGTGCCAGTAGTACTCGACAGGGGTGGGGCAATCAGCCCCAGCATTTT
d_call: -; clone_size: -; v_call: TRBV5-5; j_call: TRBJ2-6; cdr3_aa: CASSSYTSGANVLTF; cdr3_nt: TGTGCCAGCAGCTCATACACCTCTGGGGCCAACGTCCTGACTTTC
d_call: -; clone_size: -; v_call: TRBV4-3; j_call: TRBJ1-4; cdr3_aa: CASSQGGRSNEKLFF; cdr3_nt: TGCGCCAGCAGCCAAGGAGGAAGGTCGAATGAAAAACTGTTTTTT
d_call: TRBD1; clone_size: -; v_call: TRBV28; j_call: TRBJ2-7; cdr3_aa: CASSLRGPAEQYF; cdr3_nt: TGTGCCAGCAGTTTAAGGGGGCCGGCCGAGCAGTACTTC
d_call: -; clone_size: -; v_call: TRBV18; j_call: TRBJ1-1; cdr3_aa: CASSEALANTEAFF; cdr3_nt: TGTGCCAGCTCGGAGGCCCTTGCTAACACTGAAGCTTTCTTT
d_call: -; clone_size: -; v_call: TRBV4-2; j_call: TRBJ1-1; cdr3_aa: CASSQVSGAANITEAFF; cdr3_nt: TGTGCCAGCAGCCAAGTTTCAGGGGCCGCGAACATAACTGAAGCTTTCTTT